A selection of T cell receptor beta chains follows, all from one sample in a study of T cell responses to AZD1222 COVID-19 vaccine. Assay: immunoSEQ multiplex PCR; the TCRdb copy retains only in-frame clones and omits some. The table shows around 99,000 clones, with roughly 90% occurring only once. Sequencing used peripheral blood, obtained 28 days after the second AZD1222 dose. The receptors were sampled from an adult who received the AZD1222 COVID-19 vaccine. CDR3s include the opening cysteine and the closing phenylalanine or tryptophan. D genes are given only for firm matches. Rows may omit the clone size; those that give it use once, few, many or a size class.

>NA|TRBJ2-5|TRBV7-2|NA|11
CASSLKETQYF
TGTGCCAGCAGCTTAAAGGAGACCCAGTACTTC
>NA|TRBJ1-5|TRBV5-1|TRBD1|14
CASSPGTENQPQHF
TGCGCCAGCAGCCCGGGGACAGAGAATCAGCCCCAGCATTTT
>NA|TRBJ1-1|TRBV3-1/TRBV3-2|NA|15
CASSQMGGGLTEAFF
TGTGCCAGCAGCCAAATGGGGGGGGGTCTCACTGAAGCTTTCTTT
>NA|TRBJ1-1|TRBV7-9|NA|12
CASGIRNTEAFF
TGTGCCAGTGGTATTAGGAACACTGAAGCTTTCTTT
>NA|TRBJ2-3|TRBV18|TRBD1|19
CASSAPRDRGFRGTDTQYF
TGTGCCAGCTCAGCGCCCCGGGACAGGGGATTCCGGGGCACAGATACGCAGTATTTT
>NA|TRBJ2-1|TRBV15|NA|18
CATSRNSGAGPLGGEQFF
TGTGCCACCAGCAGGAATAGCGGAGCGGGGCCTCTCGGGGGCGAGCAGTTCTTC
>once|TRBJ1-5|TRBV30|TRBD1|18
CAWSVRTGGLYSNQPQHF
TGTGCCTGGAGTGTTAGGACAGGGGGCCTATATAGCAATCAGCCCCAGCATTTT
>NA|TRBJ2-3|TRBV29-1|NA|13
CSVQGRNTDTQYF
TGCAGCGTTCAGGGAAGGAATACAGATACGCAGTATTTT
>NA|TRBJ2-7|TRBV14|TRBD2|15
CASSQYALAGDEQYF
TGTGCCAGCAGCCAATATGCCCTAGCGGGAGACGAGCAGTACTTC
>once|TRBJ1-5|TRBV6-5|NA|16
CASSYSRRTPNQPQHF
TGTGCCAGCAGTTACTCGAGGCGGACACCTAATCAGCCCCAGCATTTT
>NA|TRBJ2-7|TRBV9|NA|13
CASSVGVRDEQYF
TGTGCCAGCAGCGTAGGGGTCCGGGACGAGCAGTACTTC
>NA|TRBJ1-4|TRBV4-1|NA|16
CASSSEGHNLNEKLFF
TGCGCCAGCAGCTCCGAAGGACACAATCTTAATGAAAAACTGTTTTTT
>NA|TRBJ1-3|TRBV14|NA|12
CASSPGRVPIYF
TGTGCCAGCAGCCCAGGCCGGGTGCCCATATATTTT
>once|TRBJ1-2|TRBV25-1|TRBD1|14
CASSESSDRNGYTF
TGTGCCAGCAGTGAAAGTTCGGACAGGAATGGCTACACCTTC
>NA|TRBJ2-3|TRBV7-3|TRBD2|15
CASSSTSGGPDTQYF
TGTGCCAGCAGCTCGACTAGCGGGGGGCCCGATACGCAGTATTTT
>NA|TRBJ2-7|TRBV11-2|TRBD1|16
CASSLGLRQGAYEQYF
TGTGCCAGCAGCTTGGGCCTAAGACAGGGGGCCTACGAGCAGTACTTC
>NA|TRBJ2-1|TRBV29-1|NA|14
CSVETFALTNEQFF
TGCAGCGTTGAAACATTCGCACTTACGAATGAGCAGTTCTTC
>NA|TRBJ2-5|TRBV5-5|TRBD1|14
CASSAQRGRETQYF
TGTGCCAGCAGCGCCCAAAGGGGGCGAGAGACCCAGTACTTC
>once|TRBJ2-7|TRBV7-2|NA|14
CASSLEWRGYEQYF
TGTGCCAGCAGCTTAGAGTGGCGGGGCTACGAGCAGTACTTC
>NA|TRBJ1-5|TRBV5-6|TRBD1|15
CASSITGVWDQPQHF
TGTGCCAGCAGCATCACAGGGGTGTGGGATCAGCCCCAGCATTTT
>few|TRBJ1-2|TRBV6-5|NA|14
CASSYLGQNDGYTF
TGTGCCAGCAGTTACCTTGGACAAAACGATGGCTACACCTTC
>NA|TRBJ1-2|TRBV7-2|NA|15
CASSYSDTSGYGYTF
TGTGCCAGCAGCTACTCGGACACCTCTGGCTATGGCTACACCTTC
>NA|TRBJ1-6|TRBV28|NA|15
CASSLGREIGLTLHF
TGTGCCAGCAGTTTGGGCAGGGAAATTGGTTTGACCCTCCACTTT
>NA|TRBJ1-5|TRBV10-3|NA|12
CAISAMGEPQHF
TGTGCCATCAGCGCGATGGGTGAGCCCCAGCATTTT
>NA|TRBJ1-5|TRBV30|NA|16
CAWSVGTSGSNQPQHF
TGTGCCTGGAGTGTTGGGACGTCGGGGAGCAATCAGCCCCAGCATTTT
>NA|TRBJ2-2|TRBV5-1|NA|16
CASSLPAAVGTGELFF
TGCGCCAGCAGCTTACCCGCGGCAGTCGGTACCGGGGAGCTGTTTTTT
>few|TRBJ1-1|TRBV9|NA|13
CASSVGGRTEAFF
TGTGCCAGCAGCGTAGGGGGGCGGACTGAAGCTTTCTTT
>NA|TRBJ1-4|TRBV5-1|NA|13
CASRGDVDEKLFF
TGCGCCAGCAGGGGTGATGTGGATGAAAAACTGTTTTTT
>NA|TRBJ2-7|TRBV7-6|TRBD1|15
CASSLAGQGFYEQYF
TGTGCCAGCAGCTTAGCGGGACAGGGCTTTTACGAGCAGTACTTC
>once|TRBJ2-2|TRBV27|NA|14
CASSRTGGDGELFF
TGTGCCAGCAGCCGTACAGGGGGGGACGGGGAGCTGTTTTTT
>NA|TRBJ1-1|TRBV4-1|NA|14
CASSQYGLNTEAFF
TGCGCCAGCAGCCAATATGGCCTCAACACTGAAGCTTTCTTT
>once|TRBJ2-1|TRBV27|TRBD2|15
CASSLPGLAVGEQFF
TGTGCCAGCAGTCTCCCCGGACTAGCGGTAGGTGAGCAGTTCTTC
>NA|TRBJ1-5|TRBV2|TRBD1|14
CASSFTGAGQPQHF
TGTGCCAGCAGTTTTACAGGGGCCGGTCAGCCCCAGCATTTT
>NA|TRBJ2-5|TRBV19|TRBD1|14
CASRRDRGQETQYF
TGTGCCAGTAGAAGGGACAGGGGGCAAGAGACCCAGTACTTC
>NA|TRBJ1-1|TRBV10-2|TRBD1|14
CASRLDRGNTEAFF
TGCGCCAGCAGGCTGGACAGGGGAAACACTGAAGCTTTCTTT
>NA|TRBJ1-6|TRBV18|NA|16
CASSRIPLGENSPLHF
TGTGCCAGCTCCCGAATTCCTCTGGGGGAGAATTCACCCCTCCACTTT
>NA|TRBJ1-6|TRBV7-9|NA|14
CASSFQGPNSPLHF
TGTGCCAGCAGCTTTCAGGGGCCCAATTCACCCCTCCACTTT
>NA|TRBJ2-2|TRBV3-1/TRBV3-2|NA|16
CASSQDTGLGTGELFF
TGTGCCAGCAGCCAAGATACGGGTTTAGGCACCGGGGAGCTGTTTTTT
>NA|TRBJ2-7|TRBV19|NA|13
CASSTKERGEQYF
TGTGCCAGTAGTACCAAGGAACGGGGTGAGCAGTACTTC
>NA|TRBJ2-3|TRBV10-1|TRBD2|14
CASTPRGSTDTQYF
TGCGCCAGCACCCCGCGGGGGAGCACAGATACGCAGTATTTT
>NA|TRBJ1-4|TRBV7-8|TRBD1|15
CASSYRQGTNEKLFF
TGTGCCAGCAGCTACCGACAGGGCACTAATGAAAAACTGTTTTTT
>NA|TRBJ1-2|TRBV19|NA|13
CASSRRDNYGYTF
TGTGCCAGTAGTCGCAGGGATAACTATGGCTACACCTTC